This passage covers 28 T cell receptor beta chains from one sample sequenced in a study of cytomegalovirus exposure and HLA in healthy donors (dated by TCRdb to about 2017). Library creation used the immunoSEQ multiplex PCR assay. A mixture of 60 forward primers for TCR Vbeta segments and 13 reverse primers for TCR Jbeta segments was used in the multiplex PCR. The table was pulled from immuneACCESS by TCRdb, which kept in-frame rearrangements only. Such tables lose some clones; where checked, under half of the loss comes from unresolved V genes, and the rest has no known cause. The sample includes some 200,000 clones, with more than 85% observed a single time. In total, the top ten clones hold around 0.25% of the sample. The specimen sequenced was PBMCs. The receptors stem from a girl under three years old in good health and CMV-seronegative.

The chain employs TRBV5-1 and TRBJ2-3; TRBD2 matches at 7 bases. Per germline, CDR1 SGHRS and CDR2 YFSETQ. With 0 bases clipped from V and 0 bases from J, the junction kept 13 bases outside the gene matches. CDR3 length: 19 amino acids. The CDR3 loop reads CASSLAASGLSFSTDTQYF. The CDR3 DNA reads TGCGCCAGCAGCTTGGCGGCTAGCGGTTTATCCTTTAGCACAGATACGCAGTATTTT.

This rearrangement joins TRBV5-6 to TRBJ2-1; D not resolved. The CDR3 totals 12 residues. Germline V gene lookup returns CDR1 SGHDT and CDR2 YYEEEE. Trimming took off 1 base at V and 10 bases at J, with 9 bases between the two ends. Here the CDR3 reads CASSLSGSEQFF. The DNA of the CDR3 is TGTGCCAGCAGCTTGTCAGGTTCGGAGCAGTTCTTC.

The genes are TRBV2 and TRBJ1-1; D may be TRBD1 (5 bases). Looked up from germline, CDR1 is SNHLY and CDR2 is FYNNEI. This CDR3 comprises 13 residues. The V end lost 4 bases, the J end lost 4 bases, and 10 bases lay between the germline ends. The chain's CDR3 is CASSGRGFTEAFF. The CDR3 DNA reads as TGTGCCAGCAGTGGTAGGGGATTCACTGAAGCTTTCTTT.

J is TRBJ2-3 and V is TRBV5-4, with 14 bases matching TRBD2. Germline CDR1 SGHNT, CDR2 YYREEE (reference sequence). CDR3 length: 17 amino acids. V was pared by 0 bases and J by 4 bases, with 4 bases of the junction left unmatched. The CDR3 DNA follows: TGTGCCAGCAGCTTGGCCCCGGGACTAGCGGGAGCAGATACGCAGTATTTT. This gives the protein CASSLAPGLAGADTQYF.

The J gene is TRBJ2-1, the V gene TRBV5-1; 10 nucleotides align to TRBD2. Trimming removed 0 bases from V and 12 bases from J; junction bases left unmatched: 9. CDR1 and CDR2 (germline): SGHRS, YFSETQ. This CDR3 region has 15 residues. In nucleotides, the CDR3 is TGCGCCAGCAGCTTGGGACTAGCGGGCGAAGGCTGGCAGTTCTTC. The encoded protein is CASSLGLAGEGWQFF.

The CDR3 DNA sequence: TGTGCCAGCAGCGTAGCCAGAAACAATGAGCAGTTCTTC. Translation gives CASSVARNNEQFF. The chain is built from TRBV9 and TRBJ2-1, with unresolved D. Looked up from germline, CDR1 is SGDLS and CDR2 is YYNGEE. The CDR3 sequence is 13 residues long. The ends were cut back, 0 bases at V and 5 bases at J, with 6 bases in the middle.

CDR3 sequence: CASSVTSSGETQYF. The CDR3, as DNA: TGTGCCAGCAGCGTCACTAGCTCGGGGGAGACCCAGTACTTC. The chain couples TRBV7-9 to TRBJ2-5; D is perhaps TRBD2 (6 bases). Trimming removed 5 bases at V and 5 bases at J, with 15 bases between. Germline V lookup: CDR1 SEHNR, CDR2 FQNEAQ (reference sequence). The CDR3 extends over 14 amino acids.

The V and J genes are TRBV13 and TRBJ2-7; 9 bases map to TRBD1. The CDR3 length is 15 residues. Germline-derived CDR1 and CDR2 are PRHDT and FYEKMQ (reference sequence). Trimming cost V 0 bases and J 6 bases; bases outside gene matches: 6. The CDR3 DNA reads as TGTGCCAGCAGCTTAGGGGGACAGGGTGGCGGCGAGCAGTACTTC. Amino acids: CASSLGGQGGGEQYF.

This clone was counted between two and nine times. This rearrangement joins TRBV4-3 to TRBJ1-1, with 7 bases lining up with TRBD1. This CDR3 contains 13 residues. CDR1 LGHNA and CDR2 YSLEER come from the germline V gene. Trimming removed 2 bases from V and 3 bases from J; junction bases left unmatched: 0. The CDR3 DNA follows: TGCGCCAGCAGCCAACAGGGGGACACTGAAGCTTTCTTT. Protein sequence: CASSQQGDTEAFF.

This clone showed up just once. The chain combines TRBV30 with TRBJ2-7, with D possibly TRBD1 on 5 matching bases. With 1 base removed from V and 3 bases from J, the gap between germline ends came to 10 bases. CDR1 GTSNPN and CDR2 SVGIG come from the germline V gene (reference sequence). CDR3 length equals 13 residues. The CDR3 is CAWSAGYRYEQYF. CDR3 nucleotides: TGTGCCTGGAGTGCAGGGTATCGCTACGAGCAGTACTTC.

The V call is TRBV30, the J call TRBJ2-7; 7 nucleotides align to TRBD2. V dropped 8 bases and J dropped 6; count of bases not matched to a gene: 13. CDR1 and CDR2 (germline): GTSNPN, SVGIG (reference sequence). CDR3 length: 13 residues. The CDR3 loop reads CAMGSGTTSEQYF. CDR3 bases: TGTGCCATGGGCAGCGGGACCACGTCCGAGCAGTACTTC.

The J gene is TRBJ2-2, the V gene TRBV6-6; tentative D call: TRBD2 (6 bases). Germline V CDR1 and CDR2: MNHNY, SVGAGI (reference sequence). CDR3 length: 15 residues. The germline V and J ends were trimmed by 1 base and 7 bases, with 13 bases remaining between them. In DNA, the CDR3 is TGTGCCAGCAGTTACTTGGGGGGAAGGGGCGGGGAGCTGTTTTTT. Protein product: CASSYLGGRGGELFF.

The chain couples TRBV27 to TRBJ2-3, with TRBD1 identical over 8 bases. Germline assignment: CDR1 MNHEY and CDR2 SMNVEV (reference sequence). V shed 4 bases and J 2 bases; nucleotides not matched to a gene: 2. The CDR3 sequence is 14 residues long. The CDR3 coding sequence is TGTGCCAGCAGTTGGACAGGGTCCACAGATACGCAGTATTTT. Translating it yields CASSWTGSTDTQYF.

Details on this clone: Sequence at one end of the junction differs from germline and may be a read error. The rearrangement links TRBV5-4 to TRBJ2-7; possible D gene TRBD2, 6 bases. Germline lookup yields CDR1 SGHNT and CDR2 YYREEE (reference sequence). The CDR3 consists of 15 residues. The CDR3 nucleotides are TGTGCCAGCAGCTGGGACCGGGACTCGACCTACAAGCAGTACTTC. This encodes CASSWDRDSTYKQYF.

The chain carries TRBV10-3 and TRBJ1-5; D is perhaps TRBD1 (6 bases). Germline CDR1 is ENHRY and CDR2 is SYGVKD. V gave up 4 bases and J gave up 3 bases, with 16 bases separating them. This CDR3 spans 16 amino acids. The CDR3 is CAISASGGGLNQPQHF. CDR3 sequence (DNA): TGTGCCATCAGTGCGAGTGGCGGGGGCCTCAATCAGCCCCAGCATTTT.

The chain recombines TRBV9 with TRBJ2-7; D call uncertain. V was shortened by 2 bases and J by 0 bases, with 12 bases between the two germline ends. This CDR3 region has 15 residues. Germline CDR1 is SGDLS and CDR2 is YYNGEE. This CDR3 reads CASSVAFDFSYEQYF. The CDR3 DNA sequence: TGTGCCAGCAGCGTGGCCTTTGACTTCTCCTACGAGCAGTACTTC.

The chain uses TRBV6-5 and TRBJ2-7, with 7 positions matching TRBD1. CDR1 is MNHEY and CDR2 is SVGAGI in the germline V gene. The CDR3 covers 15 residues. Losses at the gene ends were 5 bases for V and 2 bases for J; bases not matched to a gene: 9. This CDR3 reads CASSRGQGVAYEQYF. The CDR3 DNA reads TGTGCCAGCAGTAGGGGGCAGGGGGTAGCCTACGAGCAGTACTTC.

This rearrangement joins TRBV4-1 to TRBJ2-2; 8 positions agree with TRBD1. The CDR3 runs 17 residues. CDR1 is MGHRA and CDR2 is YSYEKL in the germline V gene. V lost 0 bases, J lost 7 bases, and 10 bases stayed unmatched. As DNA, the CDR3 is TGCGCCAGCAGCCAAGACGGCAGGACAGGGTGGTACGGGGAGCTGTTTTTT. Protein sequence: CASSQDGRTGWYGELFF.

The chain is built from TRBV4-3 and TRBJ1-2; 7 bases fit TRBD1. V was clipped by 0 bases and J by 8 bases; unmatched bases: 9. Germline V gene sequence: CDR1 LGHNA, CDR2 YSLEER. The length of the CDR3 is 15 residues. CDR3 nucleotides: TGCGCCAGCAGCCAAGATCCAGGGGGACGGATAGGCTACACCTTC. Protein product: CASSQDPGGRIGYTF.

The V and J genes are TRBV7-8 and TRBJ2-3; D possibly corresponds to TRBD1 (5 bases). V dropped 0 bases and J dropped 5 bases, with 9 bases sitting between them. CDR3 size: 14 residues. CDR1 and CDR2 (germline): SGHVS, FQNEAQ. CDR3 sequence (DNA): TGTGCCAGCAGCTTAGCTTCTACAGGAGATACGCAGTATTTT. Translating gives CASSLASTGDTQYF.

The chain joins TRBV7-3 to TRBJ1-2, with D tentatively TRBD1 (6 bases). This CDR3 spans 14 amino acids. V shed 0 bases and J shed 3 bases, with 8 bases lying between them. Germline CDR1 is SGHTA and CDR2 is FQGTGA. The CDR3 loop is CASSLTAGDYGYTF. In nucleotides, the CDR3 is TGTGCCAGCAGCTTAACGGCAGGGGACTATGGCTACACCTTC.

This sequence joins TRBV7-2 and TRBJ1-5, with D uncertain. The CDR3 has 15 residues. The germline CDR1 and CDR2 sequences are SGHTA and FQGNSA. The ends were cut back, 2 bases at V and 6 bases at J, with 14 bases in the middle. CDR3 loop: CASSLSSGMGQPQHF. CDR3 nucleotides: TGTGCCAGCAGCTTATCGAGCGGGATGGGTCAGCCCCAGCATTTT. Combining the CDR3 with reference TRBV7-2 and TRBJ1-5 gives the whole variable domain GAGVSQSPSNKVTEKGKDVELRCDPISGHTALYWYRQSLGQGLEFLIYFQGNSAPDKSGLPSDRFSAERTGGSVSTLTIQRTQQEDSAVYLCASSLSSGMGQPQHFGDGTRLSIL.

The chain recombines TRBV5-6 with TRBJ2-1; D is ambiguous. V was shortened by 0 bases and J by 0 bases, with 7 bases between the two germline ends. CDR3 length equals 15 residues. The germline CDR1 and CDR2 sequences are SGHDT and YYEEEE. This CDR3 is CASSLDLSSYNEQFF. CDR3 sequence (DNA): TGTGCCAGCAGCTTGGATCTTAGCTCCTACAATGAGCAGTTCTTC.

Regarding this clone: One junction end does not reproduce the germline sequence, and a read error may be involved. The chain has TRBV7-7 and TRBJ2-1; 14 nucleotides line up with TRBD2. Germline V CDR1 and CDR2: SSHAT, FNYEAQ (reference sequence). The CDR3 consists of 15 residues. In DNA form, the CDR3 reads TGTGCTAGCAGCTCGACTAGCGGGGGGGCCAATGAGCAGTTCTTC. It translates to CASSSTSGGANEQFF.

J is TRBJ2-5 and V is TRBV7-6, with TRBD2 as a possible D gene (5 bases). Per germline, CDR1 SGHVS and CDR2 FNYEAQ. This CDR3 has 14 residues. Trimming removed 2 bases from V and 2 bases from J, with 9 bases in between. The CDR3 region has the DNA TGTGCCAGCAGCTTACGAGCGGAACAAGAGACCCAGTACTTC. Amino acid sequence: CASSLRAEQETQYF.

This clone was seen only a few times. The chain is built from TRBV14 and TRBJ2-1; a weak D match, TRBD2 (6 bases). V was shortened by 0 bases and J by 9 bases, with 18 bases between the two germline ends. The length of the CDR3 is 16 residues. The germline V gene has CDR1 SGHDN and CDR2 FVKESK. The DNA of the CDR3 is TGTGCCAGCAGCCAAGATCCTGTCGGGGGTTTGCGTGAGCAGTTCTTC. This encodes CASSQDPVGGLREQFF.

The V and J genes are TRBV4-1 and TRBJ1-2; tentatively, D is TRBD1 (6 bases). This CDR3 spans 15 amino acids. CDR1 is MGHRA, CDR2 YSYEKL, per germline. V was shortened by 1 base and J by 4 bases, with 13 bases between the two germline ends. The CDR3: CASSQVIDRTYGYTF. CDR3 in DNA: TGCGCCAGCAGCCAAGTAATCGACAGGACCTATGGCTACACCTTC.

This sequence joins TRBV27 and TRBJ2-1; D perhaps matches TRBD1 (6 bases). Trimming stripped 0 bases from V and 8 bases from J, with 17 bases between. Germline values: CDR1 MNHEY, CDR2 SMNVEV (reference sequence). There are 16 residues in the CDR3. The CDR3 reads CASSLSTGFPHDEQFF. As DNA, the CDR3 is TGTGCCAGCAGTTTATCTACAGGGTTCCCACACGATGAGCAGTTCTTC.